The clone carrying this TCR beta chain came up a few times. Antigen: not known. A junction boundary mismatches the germline segment, possibly from a read error. The data were obtained in a study of tumor and adjacent non-tumor tissue in lung cancer. TCRbeta libraries were built with three rounds of nested PCR, modified from ARM-PCR. Using its own MiXCR run on the multiplex PCR reads, TCRdb lists one record per CDR3 protein. There are approximately 120,000 distinct CDR3 sequences in the sample; about 66% occur only once, and 10% to 15% lies in the top ten. CDR1 is MGHRA and CDR2 is YSYEKL in the germline V gene. This CDR3 is built from 15 residues. Study findings and constraints: Shorter survival was associated with higher TCR diversity in tumors. Top 100 clones took a larger repertoire share in normal lung.

No cell sorting was done before RNA was extracted from the tissue. This clonotype was sampled from a man aged 25-45 years with non-small cell lung cancer. This chain connects TRBV4-1 to TRBJ2-7, with D maybe TRBD2 (6 bases). Sequences were obtained from lung tumor tissue. Here the CDR3 reads CATSPSSVAPYEQYF. CDR3 DNA: TGCGCCACCAGCCCTTCTAGCGTGGCCCCCTACGAGCAGTACTTC.